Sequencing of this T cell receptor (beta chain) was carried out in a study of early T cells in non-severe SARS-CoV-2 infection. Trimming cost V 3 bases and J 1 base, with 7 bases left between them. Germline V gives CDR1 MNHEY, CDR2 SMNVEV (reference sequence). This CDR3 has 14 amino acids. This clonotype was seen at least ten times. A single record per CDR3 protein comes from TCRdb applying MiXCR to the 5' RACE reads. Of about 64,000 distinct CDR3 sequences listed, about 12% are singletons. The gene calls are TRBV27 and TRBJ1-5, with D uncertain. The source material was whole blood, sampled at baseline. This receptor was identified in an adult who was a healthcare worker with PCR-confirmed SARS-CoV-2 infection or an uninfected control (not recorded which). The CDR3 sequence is CASSFSGSNQPQHF. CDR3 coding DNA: TGTGCCAGCAGTTTTAGCGGGAGCAATCAGCCCCAGCATTTT.